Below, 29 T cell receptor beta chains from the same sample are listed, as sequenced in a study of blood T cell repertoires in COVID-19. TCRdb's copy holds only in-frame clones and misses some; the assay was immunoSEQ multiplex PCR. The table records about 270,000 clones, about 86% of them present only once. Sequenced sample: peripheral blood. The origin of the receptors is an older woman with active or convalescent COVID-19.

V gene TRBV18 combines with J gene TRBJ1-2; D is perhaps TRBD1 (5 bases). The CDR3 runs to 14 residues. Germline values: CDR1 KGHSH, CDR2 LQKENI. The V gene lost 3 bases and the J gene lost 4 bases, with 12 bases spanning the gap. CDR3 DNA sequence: TGTGCCAGCTCACCTCGCGGACAAGTCTATGGCTACACCTTC. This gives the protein CASSPRGQVYGYTF. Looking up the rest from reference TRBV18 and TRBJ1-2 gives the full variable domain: NAGVMQNPRHLVRRRGQEARLRCSPMKGHSHVYWYRQLPEEGLKFMVYLQKENIIDESGMPKERFSAEFPKEGPSILRIQQVVRGDSAAYFCASSPRGQVYGYTFGSGTRLTVV.

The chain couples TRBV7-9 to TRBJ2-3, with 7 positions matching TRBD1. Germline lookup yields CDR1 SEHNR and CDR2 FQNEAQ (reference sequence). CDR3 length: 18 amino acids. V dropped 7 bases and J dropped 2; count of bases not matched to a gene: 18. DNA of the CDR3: TGTGCCAGCACCCGAAGCGACAGGGCCACTCCAAACACAGATACGCAGTATTTT. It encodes CASTRSDRATPNTDTQYF.

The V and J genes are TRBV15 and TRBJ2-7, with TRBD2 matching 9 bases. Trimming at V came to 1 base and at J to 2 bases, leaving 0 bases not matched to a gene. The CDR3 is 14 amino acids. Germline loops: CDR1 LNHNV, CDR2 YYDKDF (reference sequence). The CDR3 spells CATSRGLAAYEQYF. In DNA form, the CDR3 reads TGTGCCACCAGCAGAGGACTAGCGGCCTACGAGCAGTACTTC.

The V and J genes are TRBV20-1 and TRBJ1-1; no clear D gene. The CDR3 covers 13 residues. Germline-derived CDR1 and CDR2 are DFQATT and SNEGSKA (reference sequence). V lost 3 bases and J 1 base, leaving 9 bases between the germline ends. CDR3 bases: TGCAGTGCTAGTGGGAGGGCGAACACTGAAGCTTTCTTT. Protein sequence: CSASGRANTEAFF.

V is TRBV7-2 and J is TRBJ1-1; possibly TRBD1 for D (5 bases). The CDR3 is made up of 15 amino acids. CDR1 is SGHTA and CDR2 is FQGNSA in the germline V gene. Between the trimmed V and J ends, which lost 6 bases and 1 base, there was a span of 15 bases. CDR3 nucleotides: TGTGCCAGCAGATCCGGAGGGACTTCGAACACTGAAGCTTTCTTT. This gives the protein CASRSGGTSNTEAFF.

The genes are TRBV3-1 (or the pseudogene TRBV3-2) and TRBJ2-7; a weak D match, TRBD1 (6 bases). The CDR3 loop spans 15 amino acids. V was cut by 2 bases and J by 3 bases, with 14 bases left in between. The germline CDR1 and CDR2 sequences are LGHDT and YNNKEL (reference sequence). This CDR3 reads CASSQSPLDSYEQYF. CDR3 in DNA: TGTGCCAGCAGCCAATCCCCCTTGGACAGCTACGAGCAGTACTTC.

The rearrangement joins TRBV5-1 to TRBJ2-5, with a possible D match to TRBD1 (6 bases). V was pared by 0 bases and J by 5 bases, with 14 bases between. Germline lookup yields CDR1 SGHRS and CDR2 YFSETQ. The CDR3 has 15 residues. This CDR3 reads CASSLAPGAQETQYF. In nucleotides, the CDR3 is TGCGCCAGCAGCTTGGCCCCAGGGGCGCAGGAGACCCAGTACTTC.

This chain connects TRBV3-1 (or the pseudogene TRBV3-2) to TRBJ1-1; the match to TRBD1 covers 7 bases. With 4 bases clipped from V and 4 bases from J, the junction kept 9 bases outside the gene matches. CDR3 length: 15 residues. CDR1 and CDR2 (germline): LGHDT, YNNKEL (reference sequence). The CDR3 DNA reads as TGTGCCAGCAGCCCCCAACAGGGGACAAGCACTGAAGCTTTCTTT. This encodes CASSPQQGTSTEAFF.

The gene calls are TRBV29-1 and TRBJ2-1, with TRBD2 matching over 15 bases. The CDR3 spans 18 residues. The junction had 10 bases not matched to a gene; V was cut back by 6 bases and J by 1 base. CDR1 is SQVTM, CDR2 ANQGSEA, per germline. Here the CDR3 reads CSVSGLAGGGESYNEQFF. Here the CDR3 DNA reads TGCAGCGTCTCAGGACTAGCGGGGGGGGGCGAGTCCTACAATGAGCAGTTCTTC.

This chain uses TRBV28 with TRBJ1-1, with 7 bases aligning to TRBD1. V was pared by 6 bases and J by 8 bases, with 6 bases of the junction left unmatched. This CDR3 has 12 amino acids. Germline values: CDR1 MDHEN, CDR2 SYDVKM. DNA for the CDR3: TGTGCCAGCAGCTGGAGAGGGGGCGAAGCTTTCTTT. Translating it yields CASSWRGGEAFF.

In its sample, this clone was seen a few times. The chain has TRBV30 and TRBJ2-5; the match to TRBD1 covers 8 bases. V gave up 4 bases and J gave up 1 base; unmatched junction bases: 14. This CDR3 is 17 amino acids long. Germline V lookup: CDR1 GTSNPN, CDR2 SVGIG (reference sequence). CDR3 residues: CAWKDRDRTLLQETQYF. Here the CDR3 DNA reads TGTGCCTGGAAGGACAGGGACCGGACCCTCCTCCAAGAGACCCAGTACTTC.

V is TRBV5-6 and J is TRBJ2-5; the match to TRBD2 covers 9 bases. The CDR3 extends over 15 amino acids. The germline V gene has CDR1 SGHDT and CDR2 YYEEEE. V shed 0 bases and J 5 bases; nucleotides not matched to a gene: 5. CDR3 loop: CASSLAGGGAETQYF. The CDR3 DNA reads TGTGCCAGCAGCTTGGCGGGCGGGGGGGCGGAGACCCAGTACTTC.

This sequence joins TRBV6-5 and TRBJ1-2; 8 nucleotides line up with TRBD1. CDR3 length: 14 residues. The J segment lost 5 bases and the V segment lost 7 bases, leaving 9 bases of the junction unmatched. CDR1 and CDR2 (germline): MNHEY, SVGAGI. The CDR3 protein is CASTPGDRGYGYTF. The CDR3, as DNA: TGTGCCAGCACCCCGGGCGACAGGGGATATGGCTACACCTTC.

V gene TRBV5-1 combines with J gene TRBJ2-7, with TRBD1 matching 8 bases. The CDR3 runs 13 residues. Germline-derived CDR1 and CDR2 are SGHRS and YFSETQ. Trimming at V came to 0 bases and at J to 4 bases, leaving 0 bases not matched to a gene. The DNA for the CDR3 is TGCGCCAGCAGCTTGGACAGGGGGTACGAGCAGTACTTC. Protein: CASSLDRGYEQYF.

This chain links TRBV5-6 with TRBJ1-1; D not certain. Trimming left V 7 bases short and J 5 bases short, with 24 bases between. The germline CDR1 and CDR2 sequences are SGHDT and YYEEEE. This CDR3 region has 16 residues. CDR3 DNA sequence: TGTGCCAGCCACCTAAGGCCGGGAGAAGGGCGAACTGAAGCTTTCTTT. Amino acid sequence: CASHLRPGEGRTEAFF.

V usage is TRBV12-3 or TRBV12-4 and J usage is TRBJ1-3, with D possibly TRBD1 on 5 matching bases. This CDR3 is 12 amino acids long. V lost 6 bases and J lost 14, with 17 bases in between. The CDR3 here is CASSPSGVLVYF. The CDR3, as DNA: TGTGCCAGCAGCCCGTCGGGGGTCCTTGTATATTTT.

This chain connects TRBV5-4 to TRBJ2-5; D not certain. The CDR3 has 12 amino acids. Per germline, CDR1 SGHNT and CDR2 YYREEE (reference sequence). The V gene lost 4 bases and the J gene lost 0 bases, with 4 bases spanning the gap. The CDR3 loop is CASSPDQETQYF. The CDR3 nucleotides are TGTGCCAGCAGCCCGGACCAAGAGACCCAGTACTTC.

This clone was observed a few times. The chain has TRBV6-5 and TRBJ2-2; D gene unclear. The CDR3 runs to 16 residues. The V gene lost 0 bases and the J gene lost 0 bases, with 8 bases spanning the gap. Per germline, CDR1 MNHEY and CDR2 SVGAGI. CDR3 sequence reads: CASSYSITANTGELFF. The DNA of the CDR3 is TGTGCCAGCAGTTACTCGATTACAGCGAACACCGGGGAGCTGTTTTTT.

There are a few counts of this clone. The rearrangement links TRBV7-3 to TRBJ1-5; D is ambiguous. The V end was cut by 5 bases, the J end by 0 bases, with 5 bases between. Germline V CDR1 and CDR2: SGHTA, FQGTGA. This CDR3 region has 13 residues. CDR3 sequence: CASSPSSNQPQHF. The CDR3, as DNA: TGTGCCAGCAGCCCCTCTAGCAATCAGCCCCAGCATTTT.

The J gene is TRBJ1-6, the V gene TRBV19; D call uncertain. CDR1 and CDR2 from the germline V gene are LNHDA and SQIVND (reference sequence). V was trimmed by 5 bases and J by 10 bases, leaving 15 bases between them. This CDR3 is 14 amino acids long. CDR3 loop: CASSRRGMESPLHF. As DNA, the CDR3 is TGTGCCAGTAGTCGTAGAGGGATGGAATCACCCCTCCACTTT.

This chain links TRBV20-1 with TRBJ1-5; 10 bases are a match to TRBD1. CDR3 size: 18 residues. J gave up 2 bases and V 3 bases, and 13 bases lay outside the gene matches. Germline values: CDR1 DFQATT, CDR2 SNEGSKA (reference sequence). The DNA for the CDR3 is TGCAGTGCTAGTCCACGGACAGGGGGGATGGGGGGCAATCAGCCCCAGCATTTT. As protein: CSASPRTGGMGGNQPQHF.

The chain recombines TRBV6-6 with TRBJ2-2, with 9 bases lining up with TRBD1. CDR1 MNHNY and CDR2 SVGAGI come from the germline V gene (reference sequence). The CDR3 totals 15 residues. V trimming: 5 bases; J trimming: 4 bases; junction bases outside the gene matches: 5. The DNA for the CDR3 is TGTGCCAGCAGTCCGGGACAGGGAGTCACCGGGGAGCTGTTTTTT. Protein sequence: CASSPGQGVTGELFF.

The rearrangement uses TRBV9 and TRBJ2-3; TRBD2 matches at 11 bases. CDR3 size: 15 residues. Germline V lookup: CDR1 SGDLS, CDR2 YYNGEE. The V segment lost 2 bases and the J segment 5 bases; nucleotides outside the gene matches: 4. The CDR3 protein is CASSVTSGVVDTQYF. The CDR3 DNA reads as TGTGCCAGCAGCGTGACTAGCGGGGTTGTAGATACGCAGTATTTT.

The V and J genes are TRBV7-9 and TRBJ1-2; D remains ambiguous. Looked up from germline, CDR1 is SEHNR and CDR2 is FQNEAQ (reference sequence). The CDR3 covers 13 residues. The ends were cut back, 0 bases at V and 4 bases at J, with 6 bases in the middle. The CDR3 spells CASSLARFYGYTF. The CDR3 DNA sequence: TGTGCCAGCAGCTTAGCCAGGTTCTATGGCTACACCTTC.

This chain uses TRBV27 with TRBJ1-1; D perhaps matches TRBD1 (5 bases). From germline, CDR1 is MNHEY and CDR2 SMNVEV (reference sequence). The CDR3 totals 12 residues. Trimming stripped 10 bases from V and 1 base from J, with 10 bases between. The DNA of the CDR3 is TGTGCCACCTCGGGGGGGAACACTGAAGCTTTCTTT. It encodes CATSGGNTEAFF.

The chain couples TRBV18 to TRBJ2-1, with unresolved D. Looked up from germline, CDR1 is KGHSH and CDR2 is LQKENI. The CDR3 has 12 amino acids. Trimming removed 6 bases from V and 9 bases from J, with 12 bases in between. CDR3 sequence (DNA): TGTGCCAGCTCGCAAAGTCGCGCTGAGCAGTTCTTC. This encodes CASSQSRAEQFF.

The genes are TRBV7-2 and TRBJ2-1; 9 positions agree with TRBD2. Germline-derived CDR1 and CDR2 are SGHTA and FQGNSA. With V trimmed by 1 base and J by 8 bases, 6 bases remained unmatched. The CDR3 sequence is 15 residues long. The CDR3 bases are TGTGCCAGCAGCTTAGACGGCGGGGGGGCCTATGAGCAGTTCTTC. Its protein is CASSLDGGGAYEQFF.

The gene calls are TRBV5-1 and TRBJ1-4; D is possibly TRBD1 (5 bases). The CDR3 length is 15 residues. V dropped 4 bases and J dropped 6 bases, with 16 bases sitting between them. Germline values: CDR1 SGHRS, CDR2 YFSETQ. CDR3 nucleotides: TGCGCCAGCAGCCGCCGGAGGGGCTCGGATGAAAAACTGTTTTTT. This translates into CASSRRRGSDEKLFF.

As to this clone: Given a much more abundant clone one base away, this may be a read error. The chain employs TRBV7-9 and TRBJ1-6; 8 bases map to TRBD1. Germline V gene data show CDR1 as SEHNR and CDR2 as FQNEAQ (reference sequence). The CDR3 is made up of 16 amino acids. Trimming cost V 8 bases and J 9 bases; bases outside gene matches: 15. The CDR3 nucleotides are TGTGCCAGCCGCGGCGGGGGGGCAGGGGGCTTTTCACCCCTCCACTTT. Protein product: CASRGGGAGGFSPLHF.